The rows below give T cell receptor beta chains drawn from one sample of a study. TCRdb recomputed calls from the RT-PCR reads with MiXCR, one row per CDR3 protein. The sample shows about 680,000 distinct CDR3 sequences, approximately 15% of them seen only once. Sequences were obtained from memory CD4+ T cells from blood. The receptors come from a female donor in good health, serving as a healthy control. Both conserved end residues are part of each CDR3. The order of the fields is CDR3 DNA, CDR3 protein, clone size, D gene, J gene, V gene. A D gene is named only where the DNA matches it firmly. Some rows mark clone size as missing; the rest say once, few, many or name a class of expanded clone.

CDR3 DNA: TGTGCCAGCAGCGGGACAGGCCTTAGCAATCAGCCCCAGCATTTT
CDR3 protein: CASSGTGLSNQPQHF
clone size: .
D gene: TRBD1
J gene: TRBJ1-5
V gene: TRBV6-6

CDR3 DNA: TGTGCCAGCTCTCAGACTGAGGGTGAAGCTTTCTTT
CDR3 protein: CASSQTEGEAFF
clone size: .
D gene: .
J gene: TRBJ1-1
V gene: TRBV18

CDR3 DNA: TGTGCCAGCAGTGGGACAGGGGGCGGGCGGGACTATGGCTACACCTTC
CDR3 protein: CASSGTGGGRDYGYTF
clone size: many
D gene: TRBD1
J gene: TRBJ1-2
V gene: TRBV27

CDR3 DNA: TGTGCCAGCAGAAAGGGGGGGCGCAATGAGCAGTTCTTC
CDR3 protein: CASRKGGRNEQFF
clone size: .
D gene: .
J gene: TRBJ2-1
V gene: TRBV28

CDR3 DNA: TGTGCGTCGAAGGGACCGTACGCTACGCAGTATTTT
CDR3 protein: CASKGPYATQYF
clone size: few
D gene: .
J gene: TRBJ2-3
V gene: TRBV27

CDR3 DNA: TGCAGCGCCCCTTCCGCTAGGATTGGAGGAGAGACCCAGTACTTC
CDR3 protein: CSAPSARIGGETQYF
clone size: many
D gene: .
J gene: TRBJ2-5
V gene: TRBV29-1

CDR3 DNA: TGTGCCAGCAGTCCCAGGCACCTTCGGAACACCATATATTTT
CDR3 protein: CASSPRHLRNTIYF
clone size: .
D gene: .
J gene: TRBJ1-3
V gene: TRBV12-3/TRBV12-4

CDR3 DNA: TGTGCCAGTAGCGAAAACAGGTTCAACGAGCAGTACTTC
CDR3 protein: CASSENRFNEQYF
clone size: once
D gene: .
J gene: TRBJ2-7
V gene: TRBV19

CDR3 DNA: TGTGCCGCGGAACCGGGACTAGCGGGATATGAGACCCAGTACTTC
CDR3 protein: CAAEPGLAGYETQYF
clone size: .
D gene: TRBD2
J gene: TRBJ2-5
V gene: TRBV6-2/TRBV6-3

CDR3 DNA: TGTGCCAGCAGCCAGGGTGCGTCCGGCAGGATCTACGAGCAGTACTTC
CDR3 protein: CASSQGASGRIYEQYF
clone size: few
D gene: .
J gene: TRBJ2-7
V gene: TRBV7-2

CDR3 DNA: TGTGCCAGCACCGTACTAGCGGGAGTTAACAATGAGCAGTTCTTC
CDR3 protein: CASTVLAGVNNEQFF
clone size: few
D gene: TRBD2
J gene: TRBJ2-1
V gene: TRBV6-1

CDR3 DNA: TGCGCCAGCACTCTGACTGCGAACACCGGGGAGCTGTTTTTT
CDR3 protein: CASTLTANTGELFF
clone size: many
D gene: .
J gene: TRBJ2-2
V gene: TRBV10-2

CDR3 DNA: TGTGCCAGCAGTGAGACAGGGAGCAATCAGCCCCAGCATTTT
CDR3 protein: CASSETGSNQPQHF
clone size: many
D gene: TRBD1
J gene: TRBJ1-5
V gene: TRBV6-1

CDR3 DNA: TGTGCCTGGAGTGTGGGAGGGGGAGGAGGCAATCAGCCCCAGCATTTT
CDR3 protein: CAWSVGGGGGNQPQHF
clone size: few
D gene: .
J gene: TRBJ1-5
V gene: TRBV30

CDR3 DNA: TGTGCCAGCAGCTTGGGCCTAATGGCGATTAGCAATCAGCCCCAGCATTTT
CDR3 protein: CASSLGLMAISNQPQHF
clone size: .
D gene: .
J gene: TRBJ1-5
V gene: TRBV5-5

CDR3 DNA: TGTGCCAGCAGTCAAGGGACAGGGGGCATAGATACGCAGTATTTT
CDR3 protein: CASSQGTGGIDTQYF
clone size: .
D gene: TRBD1
J gene: TRBJ2-3
V gene: TRBV27

CDR3 DNA: TGTGCCAGCAGCCAAGGGGTAGCGGGGAGACAAGAGACCCAGTACTTC
CDR3 protein: CASSQGVAGRQETQYF
clone size: few
D gene: TRBD2
J gene: TRBJ2-5
V gene: TRBV4-2

CDR3 DNA: TGTGCCAGCAATTTATCCGGGACAGCTAATAATTCACCCCTCCACTTT
CDR3 protein: CASNLSGTANNSPLHF
clone size: .
D gene: TRBD1
J gene: TRBJ1-6
V gene: TRBV27

CDR3 DNA: TGTGCCAGCTCACCAGGGGACGGAGAGCCCCAGCATTTT
CDR3 protein: CASSPGDGEPQHF
clone size: .
D gene: .
J gene: TRBJ1-5
V gene: TRBV18

CDR3 DNA: TGTGCCAGCAGTGGGTCTCGATCAGGGTCTAGGGGAGAGACCCAGTACTTC
CDR3 protein: CASSGSRSGSRGETQYF
clone size: .
D gene: .
J gene: TRBJ2-5
V gene: TRBV28

CDR3 DNA: TGTGCCAGCAGCTCAACCCCGGACAGGATGATTGAAAAACTGTTTTTT
CDR3 protein: CASSSTPDRMIEKLFF
clone size: few
D gene: TRBD1
J gene: TRBJ1-4
V gene: TRBV7-8

CDR3 DNA: TGTGCCAGCTCACCACTGCAGGCACCGGCCACCGGGGAGCTGTTTTTT
CDR3 protein: CASSPLQAPATGELFF
clone size: .
D gene: .
J gene: TRBJ2-2
V gene: TRBV18

CDR3 DNA: TGTGCCAGCAGCAAAGCACAGGGGGCCTGCAACAATGAGCAGTTCTTC
CDR3 protein: CASSKAQGACNNEQFF
clone size: .
D gene: .
J gene: TRBJ2-1
V gene: TRBV21-1

CDR3 DNA: TGCAGTGCATTTGGGAGCATACAGGGTTTGGCCAAAAACATTCAGTACTTC
CDR3 protein: CSAFGSIQGLAKNIQYF
clone size: .
D gene: .
J gene: TRBJ2-4
V gene: TRBV20-1

CDR3 DNA: TGCGCCAGCAGCCTAGACATGGGGCCCCTAAATGAGCAGTTCTTC
CDR3 protein: CASSLDMGPLNEQFF
clone size: .
D gene: .
J gene: TRBJ2-1
V gene: TRBV5-1

CDR3 DNA: TGTGCCATCACGGTTACCGGGACAGACGATGGCTACACCTTC
CDR3 protein: CAITVTGTDDGYTF
clone size: few
D gene: TRBD1
J gene: TRBJ1-2
V gene: TRBV10-3

CDR3 DNA: TGTGCCAGCCGCACGGCGGGCGCGAACTCCTACGAGCAGTACTTC
CDR3 protein: CASRTAGANSYEQYF
clone size: .
D gene: .
J gene: TRBJ2-7
V gene: TRBV6-2/TRBV6-3

CDR3 DNA: TGCAGCGTTGAAATGAGCGGGAGCAACACCGGGGAGCTGTTTTTT
CDR3 protein: CSVEMSGSNTGELFF
clone size: .
D gene: TRBD2
J gene: TRBJ2-2
V gene: TRBV29-1

CDR3 DNA: TGTGCCAGCAGTTACCCAATTCTGGGGCCGTCGAACACTGAAGCTTTCTTT
CDR3 protein: CASSYPILGPSNTEAFF
clone size: many
D gene: .
J gene: TRBJ1-1
V gene: TRBV6-2/TRBV6-3

CDR3 DNA: TGTGCCAGCAGCTTCGGTGAGGGTTTGGCAGATGGCTACACCTTC
CDR3 protein: CASSFGEGLADGYTF
clone size: .
D gene: .
J gene: TRBJ1-2
V gene: TRBV5-6

CDR3 DNA: TGTGCCAGCACCGGGACAGGAACCTACAATGAGCAGTTCTTC
CDR3 protein: CASTGTGTYNEQFF
clone size: many
D gene: TRBD1
J gene: TRBJ2-1
V gene: TRBV7-2

CDR3 DNA: TGTGCCAGCAGCCCGGGGACCTTGAACTATGGCTACACCTTC
CDR3 protein: CASSPGTLNYGYTF
clone size: .
D gene: .
J gene: TRBJ1-2
V gene: TRBV5-6

CDR3 DNA: TGTGCCAGCAGCTTAGTACCATTTGCAGGGTTTACATCGAATGAGCAGTTCTTC
CDR3 protein: CASSLVPFAGFTSNEQFF
clone size: many
D gene: .
J gene: TRBJ2-1
V gene: TRBV7-2

CDR3 DNA: TGTGCCAGCAGAGGGCAGGGGCTAAATGAGCAGTTCTTC
CDR3 protein: CASRGQGLNEQFF
clone size: .
D gene: .
J gene: TRBJ2-1
V gene: TRBV6-2/TRBV6-3

CDR3 DNA: TGTGCCAGCAGCTTAGCGGGGTCTAGCCGGGAATATTTT
CDR3 protein: CASSLAGSSREYF
clone size: .
D gene: .
J gene: TRBJ2-3
V gene: TRBV11-1

CDR3 DNA: TGTGCCAGCAGTTTTAGTACAGGGACGACCTTCTTC
CDR3 protein: CASSFSTGTTFF
clone size: .
D gene: .
J gene: TRBJ2-7
V gene: TRBV27

CDR3 DNA: TGCAGTGCTAGGACGACTGATCATGGCTACACCTTC
CDR3 protein: CSARTTDHGYTF
clone size: many
D gene: .
J gene: TRBJ1-2
V gene: TRBV20-1

CDR3 DNA: TGCGCCAGCAGCCGCAGTGGGGGGAAAGAGACCCAGTACTTC
CDR3 protein: CASSRSGGKETQYF
clone size: .
D gene: .
J gene: TRBJ2-5
V gene: TRBV5-1

CDR3 DNA: TGTGCCAGCAGCGAACTTTCAACCGATGGCTACACCTTC
CDR3 protein: CASSELSTDGYTF
clone size: .
D gene: .
J gene: TRBJ1-2
V gene: TRBV7-9

CDR3 DNA: TGTGCCAGCAGTACCCTTGATAATTCACCCCTCCACTTT
CDR3 protein: CASSTLDNSPLHF
clone size: few
D gene: .
J gene: TRBJ1-6
V gene: TRBV6-5

CDR3 DNA: TGCGCCAGCAGCTCCCAGGGGACGGACTCCTACGAGCAGTACTTC
CDR3 protein: CASSSQGTDSYEQYF
clone size: once
D gene: .
J gene: TRBJ2-7
V gene: TRBV5-1

CDR3 DNA: TGTGCCAGCCTACCCCCTAGCGGGAGCTCCTACGAGCAGTACTTC
CDR3 protein: CASLPPSGSSYEQYF
clone size: .
D gene: TRBD2
J gene: TRBJ2-7
V gene: TRBV28

CDR3 DNA: TGTGCCAGCAGCCAAGAAGAGGGCGGCGATGGCTACACCTTC
CDR3 protein: CASSQEEGGDGYTF
clone size: few
D gene: .
J gene: TRBJ1-2
V gene: TRBV3-1

CDR3 DNA: TGTGCCAGCAGCTTGGACGGACAGGGGGGCGGACAGTACTTC
CDR3 protein: CASSLDGQGGGQYF
clone size: .
D gene: TRBD1
J gene: TRBJ2-7
V gene: TRBV5-5

CDR3 DNA: TGCGCCAGCAGCCAAGGGGGACAGGGGGCGAAGGCTTTCTTT
CDR3 protein: CASSQGGQGAKAFF
clone size: many
D gene: TRBD1
J gene: TRBJ1-1
V gene: TRBV4-3

CDR3 DNA: TGCAGTCTGAGTCGTTTGGGGCCGCACAATGAGCAGTTCTTC
CDR3 protein: CSLSRLGPHNEQFF
clone size: .
D gene: .
J gene: TRBJ2-1
V gene: TRBV20-1

CDR3 DNA: TGCAGTGCTAGAGAGAGTGGGGGGCCCTACGAGCAGTACTTC
CDR3 protein: CSARESGGPYEQYF
clone size: .
D gene: .
J gene: TRBJ2-7
V gene: TRBV20-1

CDR3 DNA: TGTGCCAGCAGTTTAGCGAGGAATGGCTACACCTTC
CDR3 protein: CASSLARNGYTF
clone size: few
D gene: .
J gene: TRBJ1-2
V gene: TRBV12-3/TRBV12-4

CDR3 DNA: TGTGCCAGCAGTTTCTCCGGACAGATGTACAATGAGCAGTTCTTC
CDR3 protein: CASSFSGQMYNEQFF
clone size: .
D gene: .
J gene: TRBJ2-1
V gene: TRBV28

CDR3 DNA: TGCGCCAGCAGCTTGCAGCAGAGTATGGGCAATGAGCAGTTCTTC
CDR3 protein: CASSLQQSMGNEQFF
clone size: few
D gene: .
J gene: TRBJ2-1
V gene: TRBV5-1

CDR3 DNA: TGTGCCAGCAGTTTACTTGCCGGGACAGGGGGCACTGAAGCTTTCTTT
CDR3 protein: CASSLLAGTGGTEAFF
clone size: .
D gene: TRBD1
J gene: TRBJ1-1
V gene: TRBV28

CDR3 DNA: TGTGCCTCCTCCGGGTCTGGAAACACCATATATTTT
CDR3 protein: CASSGSGNTIYF
clone size: .
D gene: .
J gene: TRBJ1-3
V gene: TRBV12-3/TRBV12-4

CDR3 DNA: TGCAGTGCTAAACAGGGACGAGCCTATGGCTACACCTTC
CDR3 protein: CSAKQGRAYGYTF
clone size: .
D gene: .
J gene: TRBJ1-2
V gene: TRBV20-1

CDR3 DNA: TGTGCCAGCAGGGGTTCCTGGAACTCTGGGGCCAACGTCCTGACTTTC
CDR3 protein: CASRGSWNSGANVLTF
clone size: .
D gene: .
J gene: TRBJ2-6
V gene: TRBV5-5

CDR3 DNA: TGCGCCAGCAGCCAGAGGGACAGGGGAACGAACACCGGGGAGCTGTTTTTT
CDR3 protein: CASSQRDRGTNTGELFF
clone size: .
D gene: TRBD1
J gene: TRBJ2-2
V gene: TRBV4-1

CDR3 DNA: TGTGCCAGCAGCTTTACCAGAACAGACTATGGCTACACCTTC
CDR3 protein: CASSFTRTDYGYTF
clone size: .
D gene: .
J gene: TRBJ1-2
V gene: TRBV6-6

CDR3 DNA: TGTGCCAGCAGCCCGGATAGCGGGAGTGGTGGGAATGAGCAGTTCTTC
CDR3 protein: CASSPDSGSGGNEQFF
clone size: many
D gene: TRBD2
J gene: TRBJ2-1
V gene: TRBV7-3